This is a list of T cell receptor beta chains from one sample in a study of T cells after yellow fever vaccination. TCRdb fed the 5' RACE reads into MiXCR, producing one record per CDR3 protein. The table includes 250,000 to 300,000 distinct CDR3 sequences, around 4.9% detected once. The material sequenced was CD4+ T cells sorted from PBMCs, taken on the day of the yellow fever booster vaccination. The receptors shown here come from a man aged 18-30 years who received the YFV17D yellow fever vaccine. The CDR3 runs from the conserved cysteine through the conserved F or W. D genes are given only for firm matches. A row's size may be missing; if present it is once, few, many or a size class.

cdr3_nt: TGTGCCAGTAGCCGTTCCGATGAGACCCAGTACTTC
cdr3_aa: CASSRSDETQYF
clone_size: few
j_call: TRBJ2-5
d_call: -
v_call: TRBV19

cdr3_nt: TGCGCCAGCAGCTTGTCGGGCTGGGGAGAGGGCTACACCTTC
cdr3_aa: CASSLSGWGEGYTF
clone_size: -
j_call: TRBJ1-2
d_call: -
v_call: TRBV5-1

cdr3_nt: TGTGCTAGCAGCTTGGGCGGGACCGCCGGACAAGAGACCCAGTACTTC
cdr3_aa: CASSLGGTAGQETQYF
clone_size: many
j_call: TRBJ2-5
d_call: -
v_call: TRBV7-7

cdr3_nt: TGTGCCAGCAGGGGCGGGGTCAGCACAGATACGCAGTATTTT
cdr3_aa: CASRGGVSTDTQYF
clone_size: many
j_call: TRBJ2-3
d_call: -
v_call: TRBV12-3/TRBV12-4

cdr3_nt: TGTGCCAGCAGCTCCAATCTATCTGGAAACACCATATATTTT
cdr3_aa: CASSSNLSGNTIYF
clone_size: many
j_call: TRBJ1-3
d_call: -
v_call: TRBV7-9

cdr3_nt: TGCAGTTCGTGGACAGGAACCTCCTACGAGCAGTACTTC
cdr3_aa: CSSWTGTSYEQYF
clone_size: few
j_call: TRBJ2-7
d_call: TRBD1
v_call: TRBV20-1

cdr3_nt: TGTGCCAGCAGCATTAGCGGGTTCACAGATACGCAGTATTTT
cdr3_aa: CASSISGFTDTQYF
clone_size: -
j_call: TRBJ2-3
d_call: TRBD2
v_call: TRBV7-2

cdr3_nt: TGTGCCAGCAGCCAATCTGACCTGACAGGTTTGAATTCACCCCTCCACTTT
cdr3_aa: CASSQSDLTGLNSPLHF
clone_size: -
j_call: TRBJ1-6
d_call: -
v_call: TRBV4-2

cdr3_nt: TGTGCCACCAGCAGGGTCGACGGTTATCAGCCCCAGCATTTT
cdr3_aa: CATSRVDGYQPQHF
clone_size: few
j_call: TRBJ1-5
d_call: -
v_call: TRBV15

cdr3_nt: TGTGCCAGCAGCCCCGGCTCTAGCGGGTACCAAGAGACCCAGTACTTC
cdr3_aa: CASSPGSSGYQETQYF
clone_size: many
j_call: TRBJ2-5
d_call: TRBD2
v_call: TRBV11-2

cdr3_nt: TGTGCCAGCAGTGCGGCCGGATCTGGGGCCAACGTCCTGACTTTC
cdr3_aa: CASSAAGSGANVLTF
clone_size: -
j_call: TRBJ2-6
d_call: -
v_call: TRBV25-1

cdr3_nt: TGCGCCAGCAGCATCGGGACAGGGGGCAGCTACAATGAGCAGTTCTTC
cdr3_aa: CASSIGTGGSYNEQFF
clone_size: few
j_call: TRBJ2-1
d_call: TRBD1
v_call: TRBV5-1

cdr3_nt: TGCAGTGCTAGAGATTTGGGCCGCGGGACAGATACGCAGTATTTT
cdr3_aa: CSARDLGRGTDTQYF
clone_size: -
j_call: TRBJ2-3
d_call: -
v_call: TRBV20-1

cdr3_nt: TGTGCCATCAGTACAGGGGATAATTCACCCCTCCACTTT
cdr3_aa: CAISTGDNSPLHF
clone_size: few
j_call: TRBJ1-6
d_call: TRBD1
v_call: TRBV10-3

cdr3_nt: TGTGCCAGCTCATCACTAGCGGACAATGAGCAGTTCTTC
cdr3_aa: CASSSLADNEQFF
clone_size: -
j_call: TRBJ2-1
d_call: TRBD2
v_call: TRBV18

cdr3_nt: TGCGCCAGCACCGACAGGCCTCGTAGCACAGATACGCAGTATTTT
cdr3_aa: CASTDRPRSTDTQYF
clone_size: -
j_call: TRBJ2-3
d_call: -
v_call: TRBV5-1

cdr3_nt: TGTGCCAGTAGTACGATGACTAGCGGGGGTACCTACGAGCAGTACTTC
cdr3_aa: CASSTMTSGGTYEQYF
clone_size: -
j_call: TRBJ2-7
d_call: TRBD2
v_call: TRBV19

cdr3_nt: TGTGCCATCAGTGAGTCGAGGACGCATTACCAAGAGACCCAGTACTTC
cdr3_aa: CAISESRTHYQETQYF
clone_size: few
j_call: TRBJ2-5
d_call: -
v_call: TRBV10-3

cdr3_nt: TGTGCCAGCAGCCGGGGACAGGGGTTATACAATGAGCAGTTCTTC
cdr3_aa: CASSRGQGLYNEQFF
clone_size: many
j_call: TRBJ2-1
d_call: TRBD1
v_call: TRBV7-2

cdr3_nt: TGCGCCAGCAGCCAAGATCGGCGTTGGACCGGGGAGCTGTTTTTT
cdr3_aa: CASSQDRRWTGELFF
clone_size: few
j_call: TRBJ2-2
d_call: -
v_call: TRBV4-3

cdr3_nt: TGCAGCGTAGGACAGGGGATGGCAGATACGCAGTATTTT
cdr3_aa: CSVGQGMADTQYF
clone_size: -
j_call: TRBJ2-3
d_call: TRBD1
v_call: TRBV29-1

cdr3_nt: TGTGCCAGCAGTGAAGTGGGGGCCCGCACAGATACGCAGTATTTT
cdr3_aa: CASSEVGARTDTQYF
clone_size: many
j_call: TRBJ2-3
d_call: -
v_call: TRBV2

cdr3_nt: TGCAGTGCTAGACCCCAAGGGGGCTGGATTGATCAGCCCCAGCATTTT
cdr3_aa: CSARPQGGWIDQPQHF
clone_size: -
j_call: TRBJ1-5
d_call: TRBD1
v_call: TRBV20-1

cdr3_nt: TGCAGTGCTAGAGGGGGGACCGGGACAGACTATGGCTACACCTTC
cdr3_aa: CSARGGTGTDYGYTF
clone_size: -
j_call: TRBJ1-2
d_call: TRBD1
v_call: TRBV20-1

cdr3_nt: TGTGCCAGCAGTTACTCCCAGGGAGAGACCCAGTACTTC
cdr3_aa: CASSYSQGETQYF
clone_size: -
j_call: TRBJ2-5
d_call: -
v_call: TRBV6-5

cdr3_nt: TGTGCCAGCACCCAGGGGGAACTTAACACTGAAGCTTTCTTT
cdr3_aa: CASTQGELNTEAFF
clone_size: -
j_call: TRBJ1-1
d_call: TRBD1
v_call: TRBV14

cdr3_nt: TGCGCCAGCAGCCGATTACAGGGGGCAGTCTACGAGCAGTACTTC
cdr3_aa: CASSRLQGAVYEQYF
clone_size: -
j_call: TRBJ2-7
d_call: TRBD1
v_call: TRBV4-1

cdr3_nt: TGTGCCAGCAGTGATGGACAGTCTCGGGTCACCATATATTTT
cdr3_aa: CASSDGQSRVTIYF
clone_size: -
j_call: TRBJ1-3
d_call: -
v_call: TRBV25-1

cdr3_nt: TGCAGTGCTAGTCGGGGTGAAAAACTGTTTTTT
cdr3_aa: CSASRGEKLFF
clone_size: many
j_call: TRBJ1-4
d_call: -
v_call: TRBV20-1

cdr3_nt: TGTGCCAGCAGCTTAGTAGCAGGGGGCGCAGGACAAGCTTTCTTT
cdr3_aa: CASSLVAGGAGQAFF
clone_size: -
j_call: TRBJ1-1
d_call: TRBD1
v_call: TRBV7-8

cdr3_nt: TGTGCCAGCAGCCCAACCGGGACAGGGGTCCCTGAAGCTTTCTTT
cdr3_aa: CASSPTGTGVPEAFF
clone_size: many
j_call: TRBJ1-1
d_call: TRBD1
v_call: TRBV7-2

cdr3_nt: TGTGCCAGCAGCCAAGCAGTCTATGGCTACACCTTC
cdr3_aa: CASSQAVYGYTF
clone_size: -
j_call: TRBJ1-2
d_call: -
v_call: TRBV3-1

cdr3_nt: TGTGCCAGCAGTGGAACAGCTACAGATACGCAGTATTTT
cdr3_aa: CASSGTATDTQYF
clone_size: many
j_call: TRBJ2-3
d_call: -
v_call: TRBV25-1

cdr3_nt: TGTGCCATCAGTGAGTCGAAGGTCGTACAGCCCCAGCATTTT
cdr3_aa: CAISESKVVQPQHF
clone_size: -
j_call: TRBJ1-5
d_call: -
v_call: TRBV10-3

cdr3_nt: TGTGCCAGCTCACCGACTAGGGGAAATGAGCAGTTCTTC
cdr3_aa: CASSPTRGNEQFF
clone_size: few
j_call: TRBJ2-1
d_call: -
v_call: TRBV18

cdr3_nt: TGCGCCAGCAGCCAGCTGACAGCGTTGATTTCACCCCTCCACTTT
cdr3_aa: CASSQLTALISPLHF
clone_size: few
j_call: TRBJ1-6
d_call: -
v_call: TRBV4-3

cdr3_nt: TGCAGTGCTAGGCGGCGTGTAGAGACCCAGTACTTC
cdr3_aa: CSARRRVETQYF
clone_size: many
j_call: TRBJ2-5
d_call: -
v_call: TRBV20-1

cdr3_nt: TGTGCCAGCAGCTTATCCCTAGCGGGGAGTCAAGAGACCCAGTACTTC
cdr3_aa: CASSLSLAGSQETQYF
clone_size: many
j_call: TRBJ2-5
d_call: TRBD2
v_call: TRBV7-2

cdr3_nt: TGCGCCAGCAGCTTGCAGCGGGGGCGCACAGATACGCAGTATTTT
cdr3_aa: CASSLQRGRTDTQYF
clone_size: many
j_call: TRBJ2-3
d_call: TRBD2
v_call: TRBV5-1

cdr3_nt: TGTGCCAGCAGTTTATACCCGCAGGGGGTAAATTCACCCCTCCACTTT
cdr3_aa: CASSLYPQGVNSPLHF
clone_size: few
j_call: TRBJ1-6
d_call: TRBD1
v_call: TRBV28

cdr3_nt: TGTGCCAGCAGTCCGCGGGACAGGGTTGACTACACCTTC
cdr3_aa: CASSPRDRVDYTF
clone_size: few
j_call: TRBJ1-2
d_call: TRBD1
v_call: TRBV12-3/TRBV12-4

cdr3_nt: TGCGCCAGCAGCGTCCTGCAGGGGGCAAAAACTCTCTATGGCTACACCTTC
cdr3_aa: CASSVLQGAKTLYGYTF
clone_size: -
j_call: TRBJ1-2
d_call: TRBD1
v_call: TRBV5-1

cdr3_nt: TGCGCCAGCAGCTCGGGACTAGCGGGGGCCTACGAGCAGTACTTC
cdr3_aa: CASSSGLAGAYEQYF
clone_size: -
j_call: TRBJ2-7
d_call: TRBD2
v_call: TRBV5-1

cdr3_nt: TGTGCCACCAAAGAACAGGGGGTCTCCTACAATGAGCAGTTCTTC
cdr3_aa: CATKEQGVSYNEQFF
clone_size: -
j_call: TRBJ2-1
d_call: TRBD1
v_call: TRBV15

cdr3_nt: TGTGCCATCAGTGGGGAACAGGGGTATGGCTACACCTTC
cdr3_aa: CAISGEQGYGYTF
clone_size: -
j_call: TRBJ1-2
d_call: TRBD1
v_call: TRBV10-3

cdr3_nt: TGTGCCAGCAGTTATTACAGATACACCCAAGAGACCCAGTACTTC
cdr3_aa: CASSYYRYTQETQYF
clone_size: -
j_call: TRBJ2-5
d_call: -
v_call: TRBV6-5

cdr3_nt: TGTGCCAGCAGGTTGGACAGGTACAATGAGCAGTTCTTC
cdr3_aa: CASRLDRYNEQFF
clone_size: few
j_call: TRBJ2-1
d_call: TRBD1
v_call: TRBV5-4

cdr3_nt: TGTGCCAGCAGTTTAGGGGACAGGGCCCTCTATGGCTACACCTTC
cdr3_aa: CASSLGDRALYGYTF
clone_size: many
j_call: TRBJ1-2
d_call: TRBD1
v_call: TRBV12-3/TRBV12-4

cdr3_nt: TGTGCCTGGAGTGTACGTGGTAGCGGGGGAAATGAGCAGTTCTTC
cdr3_aa: CAWSVRGSGGNEQFF
clone_size: few
j_call: TRBJ2-1
d_call: TRBD2
v_call: TRBV30

cdr3_nt: TGTGCCAGCAGTTACTGGGGAGGGCCCCAGCATTTT
cdr3_aa: CASSYWGGPQHF
clone_size: -
j_call: TRBJ1-5
d_call: -
v_call: TRBV6-5

cdr3_nt: TGCGCCAGCTCGTCTAGCGGGGGGGAAGGAAACATTCAGTACTTC
cdr3_aa: CASSSSGGEGNIQYF
clone_size: -
j_call: TRBJ2-4
d_call: TRBD2
v_call: TRBV4-3

cdr3_nt: TGTGCCAGCAACCCCCACGGGGGCACTGAAGCTTTCTTT
cdr3_aa: CASNPHGGTEAFF
clone_size: few
j_call: TRBJ1-1
d_call: -
v_call: TRBV7-9

cdr3_nt: TGTGCCAGCAGTTCGTCAGGGGGCTTCGAGCAGTACTTC
cdr3_aa: CASSSSGGFEQYF
clone_size: -
j_call: TRBJ2-7
d_call: TRBD1
v_call: TRBV6-5

cdr3_nt: TGTGCCAGCAGTTACTCGAATATCCGGGGTCGAGACACAGATACGCAGTATTTT
cdr3_aa: CASSYSNIRGRDTDTQYF
clone_size: few
j_call: TRBJ2-3
d_call: -
v_call: TRBV6-6

cdr3_nt: TGTGCCAGCAGGGGGACAGCGAACACCGGGGAGCTGTTTTTT
cdr3_aa: CASRGTANTGELFF
clone_size: many
j_call: TRBJ2-2
d_call: TRBD1
v_call: TRBV6-1

cdr3_nt: TGTGCCAGCAGTCCATTTCAGGGGACATACACTGAAGCTTTCTTT
cdr3_aa: CASSPFQGTYTEAFF
clone_size: few
j_call: TRBJ1-1
d_call: -
v_call: TRBV2